This T cell receptor (beta chain) was sequenced during a study of T cell responses to AZD1222 COVID-19 vaccine. Study information: Samples with a second dose at about 4 or about 12 weeks were pooled together.

Study findings and constraints: Baseline seropositivity occurred in only six AZD1222 recipients. Donors were largely white British and mainly female; clonal diversity was possibly underestimated.

The method was immunoSEQ multiplex PCR; TCRdb's version includes in-frame clones alone and lacks a portion of them. The sample lists about 67,000 clones; 84% were seen once. On this clone itself: Its antigen is unidentified.

The CDR3 is made up of 14 amino acids. CDR1 is SQVTM and CDR2 is ANQGSEA in the germline V gene. Trimming shortened V by 7 bases and J by 0 bases, and 13 bases separated the two germline ends. The input for sequencing was peripheral blood, taken on day 0 of AZD1222 vaccination. The chain links TRBV29-1 to TRBJ1-3; D not certain. The clonotype comes from an adult in good health. CDR3 nucleotides: TGCAGCGCTAGGTCGATAGACTCTGGAAACACCATATATTTT. The encoded protein is CSARSIDSGNTIYF.